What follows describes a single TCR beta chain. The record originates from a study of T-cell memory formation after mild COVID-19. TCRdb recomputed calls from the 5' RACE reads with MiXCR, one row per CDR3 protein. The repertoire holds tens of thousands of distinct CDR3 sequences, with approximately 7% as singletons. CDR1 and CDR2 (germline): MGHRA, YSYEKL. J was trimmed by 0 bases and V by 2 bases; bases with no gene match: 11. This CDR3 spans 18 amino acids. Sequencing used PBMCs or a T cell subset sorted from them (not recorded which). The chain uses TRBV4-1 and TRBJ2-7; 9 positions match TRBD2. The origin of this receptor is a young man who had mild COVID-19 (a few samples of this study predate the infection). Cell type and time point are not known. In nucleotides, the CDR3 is TGCGCCAGCAGCCAAAAGGCCGCTAGCGGGGTTCCCTCCTACGAGCAGTACTTC. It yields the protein CASSQKAASGVPSYEQYF.